This note documents a single T cell receptor (beta chain) sequence. This sample stems from a study of Ad26.COV2.S vaccination and SARS-CoV-2 variants. Only in-frame clones appear in the TCRdb table, and some are missing; sequencing was by immunoSEQ multiplex PCR. The data show over 400,000 clones, approximately 92% seen once. Treatment specified: around 19 received Ad26.COV2.S at low or high dose, single or two shots; 5 received placebo; per-sample allocation not given. Samples analyzed were those drawn on day 63 after the first vaccine or placebo injection. V shed 3 bases, J shed 7 bases, and the junction held 13 bases outside the gene matches. Germline CDR1 SEHNR, CDR2 FQNEAQ (reference sequence). This CDR3 contains 17 residues.

Sequencing used peripheral blood, obtained in a trial of Ad26.COV2.S vaccine versus placebo. This TCR derives from a person between 18 and 59 years old who received the Ad26.COV2.S COVID-19 vaccine or a placebo. The chain combines TRBV7-9 with TRBJ2-2; the match to TRBD1 covers 8 bases. CDR3 bases: TGTGCCAGCAGCTTTTCGAAGACAGGGGATGAAGGCGGGGAGCTGTTTTTT. Amino acid sequence: CASSFSKTGDEGGELFF.